The present T cell receptor (beta chain) was sequenced within a study of human T cells and chemical hapten exposure. Whole-study context: Sensitizing treatment utilized 2% DPC over a 2 cm by 2 cm portion of upper inner arm skin. Findings and caveats of the study: Expanded TCR sets contained significantly more large CDR3 similarity clusters than controls.

V lost 1 base to trimming and J lost 3 bases; unmatched junction nucleotides: 15. The CDR3 is 19 amino acids. Looked up from germline, CDR1 is MNHEY and CDR2 is SVGAGI. TCRdb processed the RACE reads anew with MiXCR; each CDR3 protein has one entry. This table holds around 99,000 distinct CDR3 sequences, 11% found once. Time point here: patch test 2, 6 weeks after DPC sensitization. Treatment given: therapeutic diphenylcyclopropenone sensitization with weekly scalp DPC. With respect to this clonotype: Its antigen is still unknown.

The sequenced sample was whole blood, obtained in connection with sensitization to the hapten diphenylcyclopropenone (DPC). This TCR came from a man aged 40-49 years with alopecia areata. Some clones in this sample may be carry-over from other donors' samples. V is TRBV6-5 and J is TRBJ2-1, with 7 bases identical to TRBD2. CDR3 region: CASSYWLDLGGSYYNEQFF. The DNA for the CDR3 is TGTGCCAGCAGTTACTGGCTCGACCTTGGCGGGAGCTACTACAATGAGCAGTTCTTC.